The 19 T cell receptor beta chains below were found in one sample sequenced in a study of T cell responses to AZD1222 COVID-19 vaccine. The table came from immunoSEQ multiplex PCR; TCRdb's copy has only in-frame clones and leaves some out. The sample contains 80,000 to 85,000 clones, around 93% of which appear only once. The input for sequencing was peripheral blood, taken 28 days after the second AZD1222 dose. The source is an adult who received the AZD1222 COVID-19 vaccine.

This chain links TRBV3-1 (or the pseudogene TRBV3-2) with TRBJ2-1, with 13 bases fitting TRBD2. Germline V gene data show CDR1 as LGHDT and CDR2 as YNNKEL (reference sequence). Trimming at V came to 7 bases and at J to 9 bases, leaving 3 bases not matched to a gene. The CDR3 has 13 amino acids. The CDR3 sequence is CASIRTSGGEQFF. As DNA, the CDR3 is TGTGCCAGCATCCGGACTAGCGGGGGTGAGCAGTTCTTC.

The J gene is TRBJ2-7, the V gene TRBV5-4; no reliable D call. There are 13 residues in the CDR3. V lost 0 bases, J lost 1 base, and 5 bases lay in between. In germline, CDR1 is SGHNT, CDR2 YYREEE (reference sequence). The CDR3 coding sequence is TGTGCCAGCAGCTTGGACCAGTCCTACGAGCAGTACTTC. Protein product: CASSLDQSYEQYF.

This sequence joins TRBV7-9 and TRBJ1-3; D unresolved. The germline V gene encodes CDR1 SEHNR and CDR2 FQNEAQ (reference sequence). The CDR3 length is 14 residues. The germline V and J ends were trimmed by 7 bases and 0 bases, with 10 bases remaining between them. The CDR3 nucleotides are TGTGCCAGCACCCCGCTAGACTCTGGAAACACCATATATTTT. It encodes CASTPLDSGNTIYF.

In the case of this clone: The sample has other DNA sequences that encode this CDR3 too. The chain employs TRBV6-5 and TRBJ1-5; D ambiguous. This CDR3 spans 13 amino acids. Germline CDR1 is MNHEY and CDR2 is SVGAGI. Trimming pared 2 bases from V and 0 bases from J, leaving 2 bases between. The CDR3 spells CASSYNSNQPQHF. In DNA, the CDR3 is TGTGCCAGCAGTTACAATAGCAATCAGCCCCAGCATTTT.

The chain joins TRBV28 to TRBJ1-1; D uncertain. The CDR3 length is 15 residues. V dropped 3 bases and J dropped 0 bases, with 11 bases sitting between them. CDR1 MDHEN and CDR2 SYDVKM come from the germline V gene. The CDR3 DNA is TGTGCCAGCAGTTTCGGAGGCGGTTTGAACACTGAAGCTTTCTTT. Translated, it gives CASSFGGGLNTEAFF.

J is TRBJ1-1 and V is TRBV7-9, with TRBD1 identical over 9 bases. With 9 bases clipped from V and 1 base from J, the junction kept 6 bases outside the gene matches. CDR1 and CDR2 (germline): SEHNR, FQNEAQ (reference sequence). The CDR3 has 14 residues. The CDR3 region is CASTPQGANTEAFF. The CDR3 DNA follows: TGTGCCAGTACTCCACAGGGGGCGAACACTGAAGCTTTCTTT.

The CDR3 bases are TGTGCCAGCAGATTTCGCCCCCTCAATTCACCCCTCCACTTT. Amino acid sequence: CASRFRPLNSPLHF. The gene calls are TRBV28 and TRBJ1-6; D is undetermined. The CDR3 loop spans 14 amino acids. V was trimmed by 6 bases and J by 7 bases, leaving 13 bases between them. CDR1 and CDR2 from the germline V gene are MDHEN and SYDVKM.

The V call is TRBV27, the J call TRBJ1-1; TRBD1 might be the D (5 bases). This CDR3 has 13 amino acids. Germline lookup yields CDR1 MNHEY and CDR2 SMNVEV (reference sequence). Deletions cut 5 bases from V and 4 bases from J, with 11 bases between. Here the CDR3 DNA reads TGTGCCAGCAGTGGGGGTTTGGTCACTGAAGCTTTCTTT. Protein: CASSGGLVTEAFF.

The chain couples TRBV7-9 to TRBJ2-6; unclear D gene. CDR1 is SEHNR, CDR2 FQNEAQ, per germline (reference sequence). The CDR3 length is 16 residues. V was cut by 4 bases and J by 0 bases, with 10 bases left in between. The CDR3 nucleotides are TGTGCCAGCAGCTCCGCCACAGCCTCTGGGGCCAACGTCCTGACTTTC. It yields the protein CASSSATASGANVLTF.

Concerning this clone itself: In the same sample, other DNA sequences code for this CDR3. This chain links TRBV6-2 or TRBV6-3 with TRBJ1-1; D is perhaps TRBD1 (6 bases). CDR3 length: 14 amino acids. Trimming pared 2 bases from V and 0 bases from J, leaving 7 bases between. Germline CDR1 MNHEY, CDR2 SVGEGT. The CDR3 sequence is CASSYGQLNTEAFF. CDR3 DNA: TGTGCCAGCAGTTACGGACAGTTGAACACTGAAGCTTTCTTT.

V is TRBV7-3 and J is TRBJ2-5, with 7 nucleotides matching TRBD2. The CDR3 consists of 15 residues. The trim removed 5 bases at V and 5 bases at J, leaving 11 bases unmatched. CDR1 and CDR2 from the germline V gene are SGHTA and FQGTGA. CDR3 sequence reads: CASSAISSGLETQYF. The CDR3 DNA is TGTGCCAGCAGCGCAATATCTAGCGGACTCGAGACCCAGTACTTC.

This chain connects TRBV27 to TRBJ2-2; D unresolved. In germline, CDR1 is MNHEY, CDR2 SMNVEV (reference sequence). The CDR3 is 13 amino acids. Between the trimmed V and J ends, which lost 6 bases and 9 bases, there was a span of 14 bases. The CDR3 spells CASSPSWTRELFF. DNA for the CDR3: TGTGCCAGCAGCCCGAGCTGGACCAGGGAGCTGTTTTTT.

Here the CDR3 reads CASKEVGSGANVLTF. CDR3 coding DNA: TGTGCCAGTAAGGAAGTGGGGTCCGGGGCCAACGTCCTGACTTTC. The chain has TRBV19 and TRBJ2-6; D ambiguous. V lost 7 bases and J lost 4, with 14 bases in between. The CDR3 has 15 amino acids. Germline V gene data show CDR1 as LNHDA and CDR2 as SQIVND (reference sequence).

This clone was picked up one time. The V gene is TRBV25-1, the J gene TRBJ2-5; D is possibly TRBD2 (7 bases). V lost 2 bases and J lost 5, with 15 bases in between. Germline V CDR1 and CDR2: MGHDK, SYGVNS. CDR3 length: 15 amino acids. The CDR3 region is CASSENAGAGETQYF. CDR3 DNA: TGTGCCAGCAGTGAAAATGCGGGGGCCGGTGAGACCCAGTACTTC. Together with reference TRBV25-1 and TRBJ2-5, the CDR3 gives the full variable domain: EADIYQTPRYLVIGTGKKITLECSQTMGHDKMYWYQQDPGMELHLIHYSYGVNSTEKGDLSSESTVSRIRTEHFPLTLESARPSHTSQYLCASSENAGAGETQYFGPGTRLLVL.

This sequence joins TRBV6-1 and TRBJ1-1; 8 bases are a match to TRBD1. Germline lookup yields CDR1 MNHNS and CDR2 SASEGT. The CDR3 is 15 amino acids. The ends lost 0 bases at V and 6 bases at J; junction bases unmatched: 6. CDR3 sequence: CASSEAAGGMAEAFF. The CDR3 coding sequence is TGTGCCAGCAGTGAAGCGGCAGGGGGCATGGCTGAAGCTTTCTTT.

The chain joins TRBV5-4 to TRBJ2-1; 13 positions match TRBD2. The CDR3 contains 18 residues. The J segment lost 0 bases and the V segment lost 4 bases, leaving 7 bases of the junction unmatched. Germline CDR1 reads SGHNT; CDR2 reads YYREEE (reference sequence). The CDR3 region has the DNA TGTGCCAGCAGCACCGGGACTAGCGGGACGAGCTCCTACAATGAGCAGTTCTTC. Protein sequence: CASSTGTSGTSSYNEQFF.

J is TRBJ2-7 and V is TRBV29-1; 8 nucleotides line up with TRBD1. The CDR3 runs 13 residues. The J segment lost 7 bases and the V segment lost 7 bases, leaving 12 bases of the junction unmatched. Germline CDR1 and CDR2: SQVTM and ANQGSEA. As DNA, the CDR3 is TGCAGCGCCCAAGGGGCCAGGGGGCAGGAGCAGTACTTC. Its translation is CSAQGARGQEQYF.

The chain has TRBV28 and TRBJ2-1, with TRBD1 identical over 10 bases. Germline V CDR1 and CDR2: MDHEN, SYDVKM. The V gene end was trimmed by 3 bases and the J gene end by 7 bases; junction bases not matched to a gene: 3. The CDR3 is 14 residues long. In DNA, the CDR3 is TGTGCCAGCAGTTTGGACAGGGGGGGAAATGAGCAGTTCTTC. It translates to CASSLDRGGNEQFF.

The CDR3 loop is CASQWIAGPNVLTF. For the CDR3, the DNA is TGTGCCAGCCAGTGGATTGCAGGGCCCAACGTCCTGACTTTC. The V and J genes are TRBV19 and TRBJ2-6, with D maybe TRBD1 (5 bases). The CDR3 consists of 14 residues. The V end lost 9 bases, the J end lost 8 bases, and 17 bases lay between the germline ends. The germline V gene has CDR1 LNHDA and CDR2 SQIVND (reference sequence).